Shown below are 30 T cell receptor beta chains from a single sample sequenced in a study of shared clonotypes between healthy human individuals. This table comes from immunoSEQ multiplex PCR, and its TCRdb copy is limited to in-frame clones, with some not included. The sample holds millions of clones, more than 85% seen once. The specimen sequenced was naive CD4+ T cells from PBMCs. The subset: CD45RA+ positively selected. Receptors were obtained from a man aged 18 to 30 in good health. Some clones in this sample may be carry-over from other donors' samples.

The gene calls are TRBV27 and TRBJ2-1; 7 bases match TRBD1. This CDR3 is built from 14 residues. V trimming: 10 bases; J trimming: 0 bases; junction bases outside the gene matches: 6. From germline, CDR1 is MNHEY and CDR2 SMNVEV (reference sequence). CDR3 in amino acids: CATKGAYSYNEQFF. The DNA for the CDR3 is TGTGCCACCAAGGGGGCTTACTCCTACAATGAGCAGTTCTTC.

Of note for this clone: Other DNA sequences in this specimen translate into the identical CDR3. The J gene is TRBJ2-6, the V gene TRBV9; D unclear. Looked up from germline, CDR1 is SGDLS and CDR2 is YYNGEE. This CDR3 comprises 15 residues. With 0 bases removed from V and 0 bases from J, the gap between germline ends came to 4 bases. The CDR3 region is CASSVVGSGANVLTF. The DNA for the CDR3 is TGTGCCAGCAGCGTAGTGGGCTCTGGGGCCAACGTCCTGACTTTC. The whole variable domain, filled in from reference TRBV9 and TRBJ2-6, reads DSGVTQTPKHLITATGQRVTLRCSPRSGDLSVYWYQQSLDQGLQFLIQYYNGEERAKGNILERFSAQQFPDLHSELNLSSLELGDSALYFCASSVVGSGANVLTFGAGSRLTVL.

The chain recombines TRBV10-2 with TRBJ2-1, with a tentative D call TRBD2 (5 bases). CDR3 size: 14 residues. Deletions cut 6 bases from V and 4 bases from J, with 13 bases between. CDR1 is WSHSY and CDR2 is SAAADI in the germline V gene. DNA for the CDR3: TGCGCCAGCAGCAGGACGGGAACTTACAATGAGCAGTTCTTC. Translated, it gives CASSRTGTYNEQFF.

As regards this clone: The junction does not match germline at one end; this may be a read error. The rearrangement joins TRBV7-9 to TRBJ2-7, with D unresolved. The CDR3 is made up of 12 amino acids. Germline-derived CDR1 and CDR2 are SEHNR and FQNEAQ (reference sequence). The CDR3 nucleotides are TGTGCCAGCAGCTTAGATTTCCTTGGGCTTGGCTTC. Translating gives CASSLDFLGLGF. Full variable domain (missing parts from reference TRBV7-9 and TRBJ2-7): DTGVSQNPRHKITKRGQNVTFRCDPISEHNRLYWYRQTLGQGPEFLTYFQNEAQLEKSRLLSDRFSAERPKGSFSTLEIQRTEQGDSAMYLCASSLDFLGLGFGPGTRLTVT.

CDR3 protein: CASSQGGDHTGELFF. CDR3 DNA: TGTGCCAGCAGCCAGGGAGGGGACCACACCGGGGAGCTGTTTTTT. The chain combines TRBV4-2 with TRBJ2-2; 7 nucleotides agree with TRBD2. Losses at the gene ends were 3 bases for V and 3 bases for J; bases not matched to a gene: 4. The CDR3 sequence is 15 residues long. Germline V CDR1 and CDR2: LGHNA, YNFKEQ.

Points on this clone: The identical CDR3 is also encoded by other nucleotide sequences in the sample. The chain has TRBV6-1 and TRBJ2-3; a weak D match, TRBD1 (7 bases). Germline values: CDR1 MNHNS, CDR2 SASEGT. The CDR3 extends over 13 amino acids. With 8 bases removed from V and 3 bases from J, the gap between germline ends came to 12 bases. The CDR3 DNA reads as TGTGCCAGCTCGGCAGGGGGGACAGATACGCAGTATTTT. It is translated as CASSAGGTDTQYF.

This clone occurred a few times. The chain uses TRBV5-1 and TRBJ2-7; D could derive from TRBD1 or TRBD2 (5 bases each). CDR1 is SGHRS and CDR2 is YFSETQ in the germline V gene. Trimming cost V 4 bases and J 1 base, with 15 bases left between them. The CDR3 length is 15 residues. CDR3: CASSLSGTGSYEQYF. For the CDR3, the DNA is TGCGCCAGCAGCCTCTCCGGGACGGGGTCCTACGAGCAGTACTTC.

The chain has TRBV7-3 and TRBJ2-3, with 9 nucleotides matching TRBD2. V lost 0 bases and J lost 5; bases outside the gene matches: 9. This CDR3 is 17 amino acids long. The germline CDR1 and CDR2 sequences are SGHTA and FQGTGA. The CDR3 DNA follows: TGTGCCAGCAGCTTAACTAGCGGGAGTATTATGGGAGATACGCAGTATTTT. Translating gives CASSLTSGSIMGDTQYF. The full variable domain, rest sourced from reference TRBV7-3 and TRBJ2-3, is GAGVSQTPSNKVTEKGKYVELRCDPISGHTALYWYRQSLGQGPEFLIYFQGTGAADDSGLPNDRFFAVRPEGSVSTLKIQRTERGDSAVYLCASSLTSGSIMGDTQYFGPGTRLTVL.

This chain links TRBV6-1 with TRBJ1-1; D gene ambiguous. CDR1 MNHNS and CDR2 SASEGT come from the germline V gene. Trimming stripped 8 bases from V and 0 bases from J, with 7 bases between. The CDR3 is 12 amino acids. The CDR3 reads CASRFLNTEAFF. In DNA form, the CDR3 reads TGTGCCAGCCGGTTCCTGAACACTGAAGCTTTCTTT.

Worth noting for this clone: This same CDR3 is encoded by further DNA sequences in the sample. The chain has TRBV29-1 and TRBJ1-1; D remains unclear. CDR3 length: 13 amino acids. Trimming left V 4 bases short and J 0 bases short, with 9 bases between. Germline V CDR1 and CDR2: SQVTM, ANQGSEA. DNA for the CDR3: TGCAGCGTTGCCGGCCTCATGAACACTGAAGCTTTCTTT. Amino acids: CSVAGLMNTEAFF. The full variable domain, completed using reference TRBV29-1 and TRBJ1-1, is SAVISQKPSRDICQRGTSLTIQCQVDSQVTMMFWYRQQPGQSLTLIATANQGSEATYESGFVIDKFPISRPNLTFSTLTVSNMSPEDSSIYLCSVAGLMNTEAFFGQGTRLTVV.

The V call is TRBV4-2, the J call TRBJ2-3; tentatively, D is TRBD2 (6 bases). V gave up 2 bases and J gave up 2 bases, with 14 bases separating them. CDR3 length equals 16 residues. Germline V lookup: CDR1 LGHNA, CDR2 YNFKEQ. CDR3 sequence (DNA): TGTGCCAGCAGCCAACAATTTAGCGGTTACACAGATACGCAGTATTTT. This sequence encodes CASSQQFSGYTDTQYF.

V gene TRBV4-1 combines with J gene TRBJ2-5; 10 bases agree with TRBD2. The CDR3 is 16 amino acids. Trimming cost V 3 bases and J 4 bases; bases outside gene matches: 8. Germline V gene sequence: CDR1 MGHRA, CDR2 YSYEKL. The CDR3 coding sequence is TGCGCCAGCAGCCATGGAGCGGGAGGGCCTGGAGAGACCCAGTACTTC. This translates into CASSHGAGGPGETQYF.

V is TRBV20-1 and J is TRBJ1-1; D ambiguous. Trimming pared 7 bases from V and 6 bases from J, leaving 6 bases between. The CDR3 extends over 9 amino acids. The germline V gene encodes CDR1 DFQATT and CDR2 SNEGSKA (reference sequence). The CDR3 nucleotides are TGCAGTGGTTCGGCTGAAGCTTTCTTT. Its translation: CSGSAEAFF.

The J gene is TRBJ2-1, the V gene TRBV28; unclear D gene. In germline, CDR1 is MDHEN, CDR2 SYDVKM. Trimming stripped 8 bases from V and 1 base from J, with 12 bases between. The CDR3 covers 14 residues. The CDR3 coding sequence is TGTGCCAGCCATCCGACCCGTTCCTACAATGAGCAGTTCTTC. It encodes CASHPTRSYNEQFF.

This chain connects TRBV23-1 to TRBJ2-2; 7 positions match TRBD1. TRBV23-1 qualifies as an ORF whose function is uncertain. J was trimmed by 4 bases and V by 4 bases; bases with no gene match: 3. This CDR3 is built from 14 residues. The CDR3 DNA sequence: TGCGCCAGCAGTCCACAGGGGCCCACCGGGGAGCTGTTTTTT. It codes for CASSPQGPTGELFF.

The chain is built from TRBV5-1 and TRBJ1-2; TRBD1 aligns across 7 bases. Trimming cost V 5 bases and J 7 bases; bases outside gene matches: 14. The CDR3 is 15 amino acids. Germline V lookup: CDR1 SGHRS, CDR2 YFSETQ. CDR3 amino acids: CASSSQERTGGGYTF. The CDR3 bases are TGCGCCAGCAGTTCCCAGGAAAGGACAGGAGGTGGCTACACCTTC.

V gene TRBV4-3 combines with J gene TRBJ2-7, with 7 bases aligning to TRBD2. Germline-derived CDR1 and CDR2 are LGHNA and YSLEER. The ends lost 0 bases at V and 3 bases at J; junction bases unmatched: 5. The CDR3 has 15 residues. The CDR3 coding sequence is TGCGCCAGCAGCCAAGAAGCGGGGTACTACTACGAGCAGTACTTC. Amino acids: CASSQEAGYYYEQYF.

Comment on this clone: This specimen includes other DNA sequences encoding the same CDR3. This chain links TRBV5-4 with TRBJ1-4; 8 bases agree with TRBD1. Germline loops: CDR1 SGHNT, CDR2 YYREEE (reference sequence). The CDR3 loop spans 14 amino acids. Trimming at V came to 4 bases and at J to 6 bases, leaving 5 bases not matched to a gene. The CDR3, as DNA: TGTGCCAGCAGCCCAGGGGGCCTTGATGAAAAACTGTTTTTT. As protein: CASSPGGLDEKLFF.

The rearrangement joins TRBV14 to TRBJ2-7; possible D gene TRBD2, 6 bases. Trimming pared 10 bases from V and 0 bases from J, leaving 25 bases between. The CDR3 runs to 17 residues. CDR1 is SGHDN, CDR2 FVKESK, per germline. CDR3 sequence: CATPDLSGGAFSYEQYF. CDR3 bases: TGTGCCACTCCCGATCTAAGTGGAGGGGCCTTCTCCTACGAGCAGTACTTC.

The gene calls are TRBV29-1 and TRBJ1-1; D uncertain. The CDR3 contains 9 residues. The V end was cut by 3 bases, the J end by 7 bases, with 3 bases between. The germline V gene has CDR1 SQVTM and CDR2 ANQGSEA. The CDR3 loop is CSVDVEAFF. For the CDR3, the DNA is TGCAGCGTTGATGTTGAAGCTTTCTTT.

To note about this clone: Other nucleotide sequences in the sample specify the same CDR3. The chain links TRBV5-1 to TRBJ2-7; TRBD2 matches at 7 bases. Germline assignment: CDR1 SGHRS and CDR2 YFSETQ. The V and J ends lost 4 bases and 2 bases, in that order; junction bases with no gene match: 6. CDR3 length: 14 amino acids. The CDR3: CASSPGGSTYEQYF. The DNA for the CDR3 is TGCGCCAGCAGCCCGGGAGGCAGTACCTACGAGCAGTACTTC.

As DNA, the CDR3 is TGTGCCAGCTCATTGCAGGGTGGTCCCTACGAGCAGTACTTC. The encoded protein is CASSLQGGPYEQYF. The chain employs TRBV18 and TRBJ2-7, with D maybe TRBD1 (5 bases). V was trimmed by 5 bases and J by 2 bases, leaving 13 bases between them. The CDR3 has 14 amino acids. The germline CDR1 and CDR2 sequences are KGHSH and LQKENI.

The chain combines TRBV30 with TRBJ2-7; D is possibly TRBD1 or TRBD2 (5 bases each). The CDR3 is 15 residues long. CDR1 GTSNPN and CDR2 SVGIG come from the germline V gene (reference sequence). V was pared by 4 bases and J by 3 bases, with 19 bases between. Written as DNA, the CDR3 is TGTGCCTGGACCCTCCAACTCGGGGCGGACTACGAGCAGTACTTC. This sequence encodes CAWTLQLGADYEQYF.

The chain links TRBV4-1 to TRBJ2-7; tentative D call: TRBD1 (6 bases). The V end was cut by 1 base, the J end by 1 base, with 14 bases between. CDR1 and CDR2 from the germline V gene are MGHRA and YSYEKL. This CDR3 region has 16 residues. CDR3 DNA: TGCGCCAGCAGCCAAGTACCGACACAGGGTTCCTACGAGCAGTACTTC. Its translation: CASSQVPTQGSYEQYF.

This clone was observed a single time. The genes are TRBV28 and TRBJ2-1; 12 bases agree with TRBD2. The V and J ends lost 2 bases and 5 bases, in that order; junction bases with no gene match: 1. CDR1 MDHEN and CDR2 SYDVKM come from the germline V gene. CDR3 length: 15 residues. The CDR3 here is CASSLLAGGNNEQFF. CDR3 DNA: TGTGCCAGCAGTTTACTAGCGGGAGGGAACAATGAGCAGTTCTTC.

The chain links TRBV28 to TRBJ1-4; D is undetermined. Germline V gene sequence: CDR1 MDHEN, CDR2 SYDVKM. Trimming removed 7 bases from V and 6 bases from J, with 21 bases in between. The CDR3 has 16 amino acids. The DNA for the CDR3 is TGTGCCAGCACTCCCACGCGAGGGAGCTTTTATGAAAAACTGTTTTTT. This sequence encodes CASTPTRGSFYEKLFF. Supplemented by reference TRBV28 and TRBJ1-4, the full variable domain reads DVKVTQSSRYLVKRTGEKVFLECVQDMDHENMFWYRQDPGLGLRLIYFSYDVKMKEKGDIPEGYSVSREKKERFSLILESASTNQTSMYLCASTPTRGSFYEKLFFGSGTQLSVL.

J is TRBJ2-3 and V is TRBV7-9; 9 positions agree with TRBD1. Trimming at V came to 1 base and at J to 1 base, leaving 6 bases not matched to a gene. CDR3 size: 17 residues. Germline CDR1 reads SEHNR; CDR2 reads FQNEAQ (reference sequence). In DNA, the CDR3 is TGTGCCAGCAGCTTAGTGAGGGGACAGGGTGGCACAGATACGCAGTATTTT. Protein product: CASSLVRGQGGTDTQYF.

With regard to this clone: Other DNA sequences of this sample code for an identical CDR3. The rearrangement links TRBV5-1 to TRBJ1-3; no definite D call. From germline, CDR1 is SGHRS and CDR2 YFSETQ. The CDR3 spans 13 residues. Trimming shortened V by 4 bases and J by 0 bases, and 5 bases separated the two germline ends. In DNA form, the CDR3 reads TGCGCCAGCAGCGAAGGCTCTGGAAACACCATATATTTT. Translated: CASSEGSGNTIYF.

The chain couples TRBV29-1 to TRBJ2-3, with a weak D call TRBD1 (6 bases). The CDR3 is made up of 13 amino acids. V was shortened by 6 bases and J by 0 bases, with 10 bases between the two germline ends. Germline loops: CDR1 SQVTM, CDR2 ANQGSEA. CDR3 DNA: TGCAGCGTCGGGGACACTAGCACAGATACGCAGTATTTT. Protein: CSVGDTSTDTQYF.

The chain links TRBV5-6 to TRBJ2-7; 7 nucleotides align to TRBD1. CDR1 is SGHDT and CDR2 is YYEEEE in the germline V gene. This CDR3 is built from 14 residues. The trim removed 0 bases at V and 6 bases at J, leaving 6 bases unmatched. CDR3 DNA: TGTGCCAGCAGCTTGGGGACAGGTCTCTCCGAGCAGTACTTC. Translation: CASSLGTGLSEQYF.